This T cell receptor (beta chain) emerged from a study of CD8+ T cells in alopecia areata. About the study: Administration of oral tofacitinib to treated patients was at 5 to 10 mg twice daily.

cDNA reverse transcribed from extracted RNA served as the sequencing template. TCRdb keeps only in-frame clones here, not all; method: immunoSEQ multiplex PCR. The profile shows some 170,000 clones, 67% of them singletons. The CDR3 has 14 residues. The junction had 6 bases not matched to a gene; V was cut back by 6 bases and J by 4 bases. The V gene's germline CDR1 is WSHSY and CDR2 SAAADI. Researchers gathered lesional scalp punch biopsies and peripheral blood from patients with alopecia areata. The material was CD8+ T cells sorted from blood, obtained at week 0. The chain recombines TRBV10-2 with TRBJ1-1, with TRBD1 identical over 9 bases. The sequence was collected from a human donor with alopecia areata. The CDR3 DNA sequence: TGCGCCAGCAGCTGGGACAGGGTTGGCACTGAAGCTTTCTTT. Translating it yields CASSWDRVGTEAFF.